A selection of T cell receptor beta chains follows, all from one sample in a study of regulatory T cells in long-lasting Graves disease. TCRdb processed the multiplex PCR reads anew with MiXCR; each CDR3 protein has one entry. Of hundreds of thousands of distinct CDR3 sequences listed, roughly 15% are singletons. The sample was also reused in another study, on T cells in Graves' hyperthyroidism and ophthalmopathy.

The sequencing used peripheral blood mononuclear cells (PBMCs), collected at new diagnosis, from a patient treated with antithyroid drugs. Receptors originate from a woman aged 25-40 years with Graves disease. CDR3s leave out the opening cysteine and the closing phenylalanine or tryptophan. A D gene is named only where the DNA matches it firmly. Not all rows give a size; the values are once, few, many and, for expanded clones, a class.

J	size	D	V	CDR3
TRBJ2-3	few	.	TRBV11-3	ASSFSITDTQY
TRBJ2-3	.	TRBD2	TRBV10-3	AISDISGSTDTQY
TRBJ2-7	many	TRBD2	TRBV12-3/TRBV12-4	ASRPGLEYEQY
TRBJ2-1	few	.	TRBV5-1	ASSLDQTSSVNEQF
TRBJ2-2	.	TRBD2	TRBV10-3	AISGGLAGGTGELF
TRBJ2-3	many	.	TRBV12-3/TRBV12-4	ASSHDGRSTDTQY
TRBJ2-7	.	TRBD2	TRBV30	AWSRLADYEQY
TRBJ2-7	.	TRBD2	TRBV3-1	ASSLGTSTYEQY
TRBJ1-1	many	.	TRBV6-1	ASSTEGGVNTEAF
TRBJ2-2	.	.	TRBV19	ASSIGGPNTGELF
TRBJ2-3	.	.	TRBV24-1	ATSDFGGTDTQY
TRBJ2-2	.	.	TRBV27	ASGNYGELF
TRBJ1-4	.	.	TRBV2	ASSEGGPHEKLF
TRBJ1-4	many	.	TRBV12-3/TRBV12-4	ASSLKPVEEKLF
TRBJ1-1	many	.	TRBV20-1	SQVNTEAF
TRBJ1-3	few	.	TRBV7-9	ASSDQGAGNTIY
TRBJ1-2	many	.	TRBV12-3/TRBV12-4	ASSLYGDGYT
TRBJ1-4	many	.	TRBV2	ASRSGPEGLEKLF
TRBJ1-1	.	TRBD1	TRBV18	ASSPIETGIREAF
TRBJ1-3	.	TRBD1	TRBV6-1	ASRPTGNPGNTIY
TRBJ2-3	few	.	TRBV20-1	SAMGRANTDTQY
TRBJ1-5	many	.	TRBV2	ASSSSGNNQPQH
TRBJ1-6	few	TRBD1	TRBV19	ASSLGQDLNSPLH
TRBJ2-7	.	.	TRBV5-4	ASSLEAAEQY